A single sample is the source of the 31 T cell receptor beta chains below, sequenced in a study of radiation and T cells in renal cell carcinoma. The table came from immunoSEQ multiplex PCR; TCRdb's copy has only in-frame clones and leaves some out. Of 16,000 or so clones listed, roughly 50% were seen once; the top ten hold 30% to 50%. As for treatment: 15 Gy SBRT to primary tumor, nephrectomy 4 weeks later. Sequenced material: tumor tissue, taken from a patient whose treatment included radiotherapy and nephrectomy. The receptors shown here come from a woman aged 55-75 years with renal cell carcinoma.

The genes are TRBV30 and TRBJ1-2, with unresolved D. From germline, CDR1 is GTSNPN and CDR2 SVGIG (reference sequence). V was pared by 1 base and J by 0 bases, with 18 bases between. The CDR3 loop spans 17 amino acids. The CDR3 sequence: CAWSAPRRWTANYGYTF. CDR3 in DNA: TGTGCCTGGAGTGCTCCCCGGCGGTGGACGGCTAACTATGGCTACACCTTC.

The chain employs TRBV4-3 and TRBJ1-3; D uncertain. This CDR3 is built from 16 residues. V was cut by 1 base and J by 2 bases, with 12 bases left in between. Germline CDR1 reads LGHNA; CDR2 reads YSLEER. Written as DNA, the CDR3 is TGCGCCAGCAGCCAAGGGACGGACGGAACTGGAAACACCATATATTTT. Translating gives CASSQGTDGTGNTIYF.

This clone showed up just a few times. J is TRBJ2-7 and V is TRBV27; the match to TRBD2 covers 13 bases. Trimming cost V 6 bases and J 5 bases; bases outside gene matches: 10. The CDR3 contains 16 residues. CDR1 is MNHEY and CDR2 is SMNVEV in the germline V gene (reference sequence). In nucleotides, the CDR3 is TGTGCCAGCAGCTCGACCTCGGGACTAGCGGGACACGAGCAGTACTTC. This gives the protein CASSSTSGLAGHEQYF.

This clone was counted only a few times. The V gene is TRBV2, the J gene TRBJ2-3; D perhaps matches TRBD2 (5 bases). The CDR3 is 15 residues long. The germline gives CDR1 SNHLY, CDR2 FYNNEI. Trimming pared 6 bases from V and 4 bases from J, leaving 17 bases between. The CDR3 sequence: CASRKLGVAPDTQYF. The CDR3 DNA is TGTGCCAGCAGGAAGCTCGGGGTAGCTCCAGATACGCAGTATTTT.

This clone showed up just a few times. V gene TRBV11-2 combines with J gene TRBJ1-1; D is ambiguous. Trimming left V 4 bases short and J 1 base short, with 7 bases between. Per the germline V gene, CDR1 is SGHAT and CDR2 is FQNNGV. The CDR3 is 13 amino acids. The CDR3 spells CASSYRPNTEAFF. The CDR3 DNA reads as TGTGCCAGCAGCTACCGACCGAACACTGAAGCTTTCTTT.

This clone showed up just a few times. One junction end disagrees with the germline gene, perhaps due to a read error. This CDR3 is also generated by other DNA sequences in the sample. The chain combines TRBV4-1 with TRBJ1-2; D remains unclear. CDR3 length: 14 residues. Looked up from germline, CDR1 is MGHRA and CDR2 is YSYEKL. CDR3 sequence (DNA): TGTGCCAGCAGCGCCCCTAGAGCTAACTATGGCTACACCTTC. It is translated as CASSAPRANYGYTF.

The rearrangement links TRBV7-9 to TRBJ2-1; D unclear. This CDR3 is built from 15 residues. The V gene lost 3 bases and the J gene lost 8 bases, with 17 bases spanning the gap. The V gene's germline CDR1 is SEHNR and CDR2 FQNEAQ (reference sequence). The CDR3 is CASSLVGGPRDEQFF. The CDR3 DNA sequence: TGTGCCAGCAGCTTGGTTGGCGGTCCTCGGGATGAGCAGTTCTTC.

CDR3 loop: CAISKTEIQETQYF. CDR3 nucleotides: TGTGCCATCAGTAAGACAGAGATCCAAGAGACCCAGTACTTC. This rearrangement joins TRBV10-3 to TRBJ2-5; D might be TRBD1 (5 bases). The CDR3 sequence is 14 residues long. Trimming removed 5 bases at V and 1 base at J, with 11 bases between. Germline-derived CDR1 and CDR2 are ENHRY and SYGVKD.

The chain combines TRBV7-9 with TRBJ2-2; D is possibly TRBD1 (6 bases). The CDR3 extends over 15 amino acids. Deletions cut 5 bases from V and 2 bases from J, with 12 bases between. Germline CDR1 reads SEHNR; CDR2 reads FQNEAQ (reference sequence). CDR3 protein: CASSVGGANTGELFF. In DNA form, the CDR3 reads TGTGCCAGCAGCGTAGGGGGTGCTAACACCGGGGAGCTGTTTTTT.

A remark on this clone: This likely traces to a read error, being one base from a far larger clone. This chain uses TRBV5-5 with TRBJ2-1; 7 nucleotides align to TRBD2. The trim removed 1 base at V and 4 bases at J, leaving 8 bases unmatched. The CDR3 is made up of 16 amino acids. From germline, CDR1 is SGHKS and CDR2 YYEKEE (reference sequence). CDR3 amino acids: CASSLRSSGLYNEQFF. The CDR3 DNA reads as TGTGCCAGCAGCTTGAGGTCTAGCGGACTATACAATGAGCAGTTCTTC.

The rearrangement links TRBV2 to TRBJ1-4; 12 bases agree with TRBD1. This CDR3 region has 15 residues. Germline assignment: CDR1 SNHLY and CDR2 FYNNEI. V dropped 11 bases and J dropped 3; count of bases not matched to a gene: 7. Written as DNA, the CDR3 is TGTGCCGGGACAGGGGGCCCTACGGCTAATGAAAAACTGTTTTTT. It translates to CAGTGGPTANEKLFF. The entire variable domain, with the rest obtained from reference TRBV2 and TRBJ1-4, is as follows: EPEVTQTPSHQVTQMGQEVILRCVPISNHLYFYWYRQILGQKVEFLVSFYNNEISEKSEIFDDQFSVERPDGSNFTLKIRSTKLEDSAMYFCAGTGGPTANEKLFFGSGTQLSVL.

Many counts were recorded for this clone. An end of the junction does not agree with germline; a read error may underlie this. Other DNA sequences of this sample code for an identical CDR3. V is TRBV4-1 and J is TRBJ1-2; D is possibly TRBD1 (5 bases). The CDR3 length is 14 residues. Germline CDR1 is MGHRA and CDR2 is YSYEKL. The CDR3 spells CASSQGQGSYGYTF. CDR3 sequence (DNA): TGTGCCAGCAGCCAGGGCCAGGGAAGCTATGGCTACACCTTC.

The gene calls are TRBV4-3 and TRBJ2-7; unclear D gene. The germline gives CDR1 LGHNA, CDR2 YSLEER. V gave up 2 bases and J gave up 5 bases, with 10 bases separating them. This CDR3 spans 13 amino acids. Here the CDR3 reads CASSQQLSHEQYF. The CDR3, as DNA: TGCGCCAGCAGCCAACAACTCAGCCACGAGCAGTACTTC.

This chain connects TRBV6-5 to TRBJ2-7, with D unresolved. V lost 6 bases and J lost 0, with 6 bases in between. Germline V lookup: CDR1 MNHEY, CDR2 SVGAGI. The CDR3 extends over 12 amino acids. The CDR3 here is CASSRGSYEQYF. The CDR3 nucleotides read TGTGCCAGCAGCCGCGGCTCCTACGAGCAGTACTTC.

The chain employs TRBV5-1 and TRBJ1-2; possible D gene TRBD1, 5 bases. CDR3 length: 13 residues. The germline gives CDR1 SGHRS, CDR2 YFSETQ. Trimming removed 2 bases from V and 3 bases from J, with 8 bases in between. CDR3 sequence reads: CASSFARDYGYTF. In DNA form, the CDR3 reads TGCGCCAGCAGCTTCGCCAGGGACTATGGCTACACCTTC.

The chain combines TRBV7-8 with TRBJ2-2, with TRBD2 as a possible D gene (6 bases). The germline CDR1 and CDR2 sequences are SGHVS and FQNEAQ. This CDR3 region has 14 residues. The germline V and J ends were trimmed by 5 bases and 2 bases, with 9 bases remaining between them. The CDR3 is CASSLTRNTGELFF. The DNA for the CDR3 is TGTGCCAGCAGCCTGACTAGAAACACCGGGGAGCTGTTTTTT.

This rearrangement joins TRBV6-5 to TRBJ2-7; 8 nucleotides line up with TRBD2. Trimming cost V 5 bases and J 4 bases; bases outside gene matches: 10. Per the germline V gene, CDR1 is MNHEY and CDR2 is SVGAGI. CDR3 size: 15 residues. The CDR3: CASSGGAGEAYEQYF. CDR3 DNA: TGTGCCAGCAGTGGGGGAGCGGGAGAGGCTTACGAGCAGTACTTC.

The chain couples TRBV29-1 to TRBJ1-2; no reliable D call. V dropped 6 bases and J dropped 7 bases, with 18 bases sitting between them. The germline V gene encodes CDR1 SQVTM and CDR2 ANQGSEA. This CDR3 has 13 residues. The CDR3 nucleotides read TGCAGCGTCCCAGTACGGGGAAATGGTGGCTACACCTTC. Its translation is CSVPVRGNGGYTF.

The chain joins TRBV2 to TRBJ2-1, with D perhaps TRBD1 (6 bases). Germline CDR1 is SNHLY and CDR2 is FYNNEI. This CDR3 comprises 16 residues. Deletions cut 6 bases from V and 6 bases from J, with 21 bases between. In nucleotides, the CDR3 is TGTGCCAGCAGCCCCGACAGGCTCTTAACTCTCAATGAGCAGTTCTTC. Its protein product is CASSPDRLLTLNEQFF.

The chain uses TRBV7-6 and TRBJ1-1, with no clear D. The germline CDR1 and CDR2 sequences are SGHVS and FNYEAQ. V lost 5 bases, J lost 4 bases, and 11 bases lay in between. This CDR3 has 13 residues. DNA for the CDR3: TGTGCCAGCAGCGGGAGTCCGGGCACTGAAGCTTTCTTT. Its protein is CASSGSPGTEAFF.

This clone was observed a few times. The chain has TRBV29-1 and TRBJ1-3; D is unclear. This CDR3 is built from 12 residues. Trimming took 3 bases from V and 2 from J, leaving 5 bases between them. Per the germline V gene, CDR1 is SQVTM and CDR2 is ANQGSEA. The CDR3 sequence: CSVDTAGNTIYF. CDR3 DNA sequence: TGCAGCGTTGATACAGCTGGAAACACCATATATTTT.

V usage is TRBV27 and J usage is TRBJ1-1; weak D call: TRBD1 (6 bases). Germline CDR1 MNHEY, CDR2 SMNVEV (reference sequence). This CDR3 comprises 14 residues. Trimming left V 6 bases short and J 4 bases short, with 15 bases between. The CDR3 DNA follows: TGTGCCAGCAGCCCAAGAGCGGGGGCCACTGAAGCTTTCTTT. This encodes CASSPRAGATEAFF.

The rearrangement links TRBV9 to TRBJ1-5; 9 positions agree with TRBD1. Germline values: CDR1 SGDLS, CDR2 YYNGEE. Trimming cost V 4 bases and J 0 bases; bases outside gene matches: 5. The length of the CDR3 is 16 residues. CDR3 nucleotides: TGTGCCAGCAGCACAGGACAGGGGATTAGCAATCAGCCCCAGCATTTT. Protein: CASSTGQGISNQPQHF. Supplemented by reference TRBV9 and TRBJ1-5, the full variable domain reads DSGVTQTPKHLITATGQRVTLRCSPRSGDLSVYWYQQSLDQGLQFLIQYYNGEERAKGNILERFSAQQFPDLHSELNLSSLELGDSALYFCASSTGQGISNQPQHFGDGTRLSIL.

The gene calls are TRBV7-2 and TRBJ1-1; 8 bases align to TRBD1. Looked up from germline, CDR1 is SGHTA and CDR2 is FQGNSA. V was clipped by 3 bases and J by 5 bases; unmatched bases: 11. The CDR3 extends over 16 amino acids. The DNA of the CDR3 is TGTGCCAGCAGCTTGGACAGGGCCACTTTAAGGACTGAAGCTTTCTTT. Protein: CASSLDRATLRTEAFF. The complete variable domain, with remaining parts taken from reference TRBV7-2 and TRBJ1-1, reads GAGVSQSPSNKVTEKGKDVELRCDPISGHTALYWYRQSLGQGLEFLIYFQGNSAPDKSGLPSDRFSAERTGGSVSTLTIQRTQQEDSAVYLCASSLDRATLRTEAFFGQGTRLTVV.

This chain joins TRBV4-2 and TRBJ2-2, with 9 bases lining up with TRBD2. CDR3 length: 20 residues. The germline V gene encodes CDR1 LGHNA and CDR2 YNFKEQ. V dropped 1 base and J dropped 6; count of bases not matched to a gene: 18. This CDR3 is CASSQGGNSGSKDQAGELFF. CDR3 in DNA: TGTGCCAGCAGCCAAGGTGGAAATAGCGGGAGTAAGGACCAGGCCGGGGAGCTGTTTTTT.

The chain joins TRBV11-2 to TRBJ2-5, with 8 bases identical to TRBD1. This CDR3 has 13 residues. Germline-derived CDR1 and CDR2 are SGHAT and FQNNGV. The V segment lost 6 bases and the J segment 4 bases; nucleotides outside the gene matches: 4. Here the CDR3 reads CASRQTGAETQYF. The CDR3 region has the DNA TGTGCCAGCAGACAGACAGGGGCAGAGACCCAGTACTTC. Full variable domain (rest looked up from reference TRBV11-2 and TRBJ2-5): EAGVAQSPRYKIIEKRQSVAFWCNPISGHATLYWYQQILGQGPKLLIQFQNNGVVDDSQLPKDRFSAERLKGVDSTLKIQPAKLEDSAVYLCASRQTGAETQYFGPGTRLLVL.

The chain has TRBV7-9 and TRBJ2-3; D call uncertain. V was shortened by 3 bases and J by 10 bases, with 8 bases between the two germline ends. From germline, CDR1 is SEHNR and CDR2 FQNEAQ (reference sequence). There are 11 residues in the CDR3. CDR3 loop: CASSFQMAQYF. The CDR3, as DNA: TGTGCCAGCAGCTTTCAGATGGCGCAGTATTTT.

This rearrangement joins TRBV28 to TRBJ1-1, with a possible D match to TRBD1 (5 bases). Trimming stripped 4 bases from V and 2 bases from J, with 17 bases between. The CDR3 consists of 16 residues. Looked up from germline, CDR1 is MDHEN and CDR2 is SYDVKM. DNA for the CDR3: TGTGCCAGCAGTTGGACCCCGGGGCGAGGCAACACTGAAGCTTTCTTT. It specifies CASSWTPGRGNTEAFF.

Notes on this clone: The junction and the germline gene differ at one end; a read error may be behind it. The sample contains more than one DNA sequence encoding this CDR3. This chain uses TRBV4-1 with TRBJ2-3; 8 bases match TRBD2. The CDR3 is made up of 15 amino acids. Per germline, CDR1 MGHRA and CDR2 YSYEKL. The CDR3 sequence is CASSLSGGVVDTQYF. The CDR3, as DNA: TGTGCCAGCAGCTTGAGCGGGGGAGTGGTAGATACGCAGTATTTT.

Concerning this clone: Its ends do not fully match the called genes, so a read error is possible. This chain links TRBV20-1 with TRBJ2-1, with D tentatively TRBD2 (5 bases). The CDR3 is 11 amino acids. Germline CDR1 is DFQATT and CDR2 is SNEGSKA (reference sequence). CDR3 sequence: CSVRGRGEQFF. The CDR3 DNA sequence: TGCAGTGTTAGAGGTCGAGGGGAGCAGTTCTTC.

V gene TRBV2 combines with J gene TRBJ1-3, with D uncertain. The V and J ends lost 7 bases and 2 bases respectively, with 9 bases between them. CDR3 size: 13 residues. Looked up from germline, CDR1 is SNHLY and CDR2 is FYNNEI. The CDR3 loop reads CASTGIPGNTIYF. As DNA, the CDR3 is TGTGCCAGCACCGGCATTCCTGGAAACACCATATATTTT.